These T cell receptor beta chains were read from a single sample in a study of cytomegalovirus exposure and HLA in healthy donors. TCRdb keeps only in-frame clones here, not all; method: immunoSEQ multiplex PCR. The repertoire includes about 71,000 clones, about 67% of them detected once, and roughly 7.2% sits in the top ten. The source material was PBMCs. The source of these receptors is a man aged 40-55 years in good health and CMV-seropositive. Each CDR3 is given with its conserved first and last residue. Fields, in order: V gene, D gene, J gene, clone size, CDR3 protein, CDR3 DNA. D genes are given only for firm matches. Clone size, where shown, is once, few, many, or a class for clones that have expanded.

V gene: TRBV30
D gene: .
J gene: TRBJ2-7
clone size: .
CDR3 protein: CAWSPGYEQYF
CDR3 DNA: TGTGCCTGGAGTCCAGGTTACGAGCAGTACTTC

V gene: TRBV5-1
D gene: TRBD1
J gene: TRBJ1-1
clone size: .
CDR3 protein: CASSPLQGAMAEAFF
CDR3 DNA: TGCGCCAGCAGCCCCCTTCAGGGGGCGATGGCTGAAGCTTTCTTT

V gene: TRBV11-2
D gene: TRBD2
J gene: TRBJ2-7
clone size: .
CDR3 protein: CASRPGGTLNEQYF
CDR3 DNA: TGTGCCAGCAGACCGGGAGGGACTTTGAACGAGCAGTACTTC

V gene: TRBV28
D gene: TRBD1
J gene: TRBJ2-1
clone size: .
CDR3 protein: CASSLDRVKDEQFF
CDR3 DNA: TGTGCCAGCAGTTTAGACAGGGTAAAAGATGAGCAGTTCTTC

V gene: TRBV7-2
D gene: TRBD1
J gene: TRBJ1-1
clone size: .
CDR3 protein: CASSPWTGVEAFF
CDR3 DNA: TGTGCCAGCAGCCCCTGGACAGGGGTTGAAGCTTTCTTT

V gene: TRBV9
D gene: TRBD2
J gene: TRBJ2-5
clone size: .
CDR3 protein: CASSVDSGGLRTQYF
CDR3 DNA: TGTGCCAGCAGCGTTGATAGCGGGGGCCTTCGGACCCAGTACTTC

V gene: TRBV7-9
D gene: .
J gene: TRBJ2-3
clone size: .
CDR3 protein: CASSYTGADTQYF
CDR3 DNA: TGTGCCAGCAGCTATACAGGCGCAGATACGCAGTATTTT

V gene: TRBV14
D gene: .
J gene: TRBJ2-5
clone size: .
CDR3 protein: CASSQVQGGQETQYF
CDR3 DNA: TGTGCCAGCAGCCAAGTGCAGGGAGGCCAAGAGACCCAGTACTTC

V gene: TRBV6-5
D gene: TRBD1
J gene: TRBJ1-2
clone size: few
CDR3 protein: CASSWDRLANYGYTF
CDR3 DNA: TGTGCCAGCAGTTGGGACAGGCTAGCTAACTATGGCTACACCTTC

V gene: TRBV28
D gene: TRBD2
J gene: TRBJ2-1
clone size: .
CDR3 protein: CASSTGTSGRSYNEQFF
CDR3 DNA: TGTGCCAGCAGCACCGGGACTAGCGGGAGGTCTTACAATGAGCAGTTCTTC

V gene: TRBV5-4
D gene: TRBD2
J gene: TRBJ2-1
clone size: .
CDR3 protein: CASSSGLAGVGSYNEQFF
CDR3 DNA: TGTGCCAGCAGCTCCGGACTAGCGGGAGTGGGTTCCTACAATGAGCAGTTCTTC

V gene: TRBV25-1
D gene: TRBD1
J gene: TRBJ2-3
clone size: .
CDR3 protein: CASSDRLRTGGPDTQYF
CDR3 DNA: TGTGCCAGCAGTGATCGACTAAGGACAGGGGGCCCAGATACGCAGTATTTT

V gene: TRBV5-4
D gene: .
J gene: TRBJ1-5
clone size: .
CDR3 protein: CASSLYGDQPQHF
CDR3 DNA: TGTGCCAGCAGCTTGTACGGGGATCAGCCCCAGCATTTT

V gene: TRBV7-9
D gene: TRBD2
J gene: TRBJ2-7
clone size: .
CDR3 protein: CASSLEASGTYEQYF
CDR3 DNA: TGTGCCAGCAGCTTAGAGGCTAGCGGGACGTACGAGCAGTACTTC

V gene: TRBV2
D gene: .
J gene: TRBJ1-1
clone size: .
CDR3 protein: CALHRGTEAFF
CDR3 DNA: TGTGCCTTACACAGAGGGACTGAAGCTTTCTTT

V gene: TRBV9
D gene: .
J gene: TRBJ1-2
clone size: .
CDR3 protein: CASSVDNRPIPNYGYTF
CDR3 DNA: TGTGCCAGCAGCGTAGACAACAGGCCCATCCCTAACTATGGCTACACCTTC

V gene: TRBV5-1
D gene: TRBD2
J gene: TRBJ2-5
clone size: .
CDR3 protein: CASSLVSGGETQYF
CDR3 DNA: TGCGCCAGCAGCTTGGTAAGCGGGGGAGAGACCCAGTACTTC

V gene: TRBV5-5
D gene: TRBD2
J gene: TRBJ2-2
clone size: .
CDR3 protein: CASWGSSGRGELFF
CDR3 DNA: TGTGCCAGCTGGGGCTCTAGCGGCCGAGGGGAGCTGTTTTTT

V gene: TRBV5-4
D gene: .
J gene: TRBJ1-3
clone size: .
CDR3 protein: CAGGANSGNTIYF
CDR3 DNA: TGTGCCGGGGGGGCGAACTCTGGAAACACCATATATTTT

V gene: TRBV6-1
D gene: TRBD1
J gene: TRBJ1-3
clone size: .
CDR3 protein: CASSEEDRVTGNTIYF
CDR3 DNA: TGTGCCAGCAGTGAAGAGGACAGGGTAACTGGAAACACCATATATTTT

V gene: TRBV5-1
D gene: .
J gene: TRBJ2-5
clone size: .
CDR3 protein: CASSLLPGGQETQYF
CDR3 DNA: TGCGCCAGCAGCTTGTTGCCAGGGGGGCAAGAGACCCAGTACTTC

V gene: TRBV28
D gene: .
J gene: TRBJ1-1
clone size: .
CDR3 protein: CASSPASGNTEAFF
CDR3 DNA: TGTGCCAGCAGTCCCGCCAGCGGGAACACTGAAGCTTTCTTT

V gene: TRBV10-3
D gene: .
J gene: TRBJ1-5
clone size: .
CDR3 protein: CAISGGGANQPQHF
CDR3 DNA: TGTGCCATCAGTGGTGGCGGGGCAAATCAGCCCCAGCATTTT

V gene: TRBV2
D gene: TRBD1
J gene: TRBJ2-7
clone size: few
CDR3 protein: CASNPNRGSYEQYF
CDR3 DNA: TGTGCCAGCAATCCAAACAGGGGCTCCTACGAGCAGTACTTC

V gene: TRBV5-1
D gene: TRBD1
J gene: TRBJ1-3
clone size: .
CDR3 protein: CASSPGQVSGNTIYF
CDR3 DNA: TGCGCCAGCAGCCCGGGACAGGTCTCTGGAAACACCATATATTTT

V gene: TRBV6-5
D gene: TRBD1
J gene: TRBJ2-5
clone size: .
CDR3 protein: CASSSRTGGETQYF
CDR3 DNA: TGTGCCAGCAGTTCTAGGACAGGGGGAGAGACCCAGTACTTC

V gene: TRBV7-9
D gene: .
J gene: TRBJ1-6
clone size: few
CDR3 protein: CASSPIPNSPLHF
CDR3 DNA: TGTGCCAGCAGCCCCATTCCCAATTCACCCCTCCACTTT

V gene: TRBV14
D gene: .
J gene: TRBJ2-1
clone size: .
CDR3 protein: CASSPLLQGTYNEQFF
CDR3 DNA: TGTGCCAGCAGCCCCTTATTGCAGGGGACCTACAATGAGCAGTTCTTC

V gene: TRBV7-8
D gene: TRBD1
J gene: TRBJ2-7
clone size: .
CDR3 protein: CASSFRQGGTYEQYF
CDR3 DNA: TGTGCCAGCAGCTTTCGACAGGGGGGAACCTACGAGCAGTACTTC

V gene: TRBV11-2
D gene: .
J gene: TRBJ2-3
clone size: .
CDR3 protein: CASSLESGHTDTQYF
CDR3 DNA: TGTGCCAGCAGCTTAGAATCAGGCCACACAGATACGCAGTATTTT

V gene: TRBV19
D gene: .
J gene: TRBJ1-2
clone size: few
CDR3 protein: CASSIGGAGNYGYTF
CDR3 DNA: TGTGCCAGTAGTATAGGGGGCGCTGGGAACTATGGCTACACCTTC

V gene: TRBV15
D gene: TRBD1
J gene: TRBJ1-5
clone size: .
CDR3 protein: CATSRDRQGERSNQPQHF
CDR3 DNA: TGTGCCACCAGCAGAGATCGTCAGGGGGAGAGGAGCAATCAGCCCCAGCATTTT

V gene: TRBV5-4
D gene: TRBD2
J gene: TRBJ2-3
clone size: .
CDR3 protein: CASSLAGGSVTDTQYF
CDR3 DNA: TGTGCCAGCAGCTTGGCCGGCGGGAGCGTCACAGATACGCAGTATTTT

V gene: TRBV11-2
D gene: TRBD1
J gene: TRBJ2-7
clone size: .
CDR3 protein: CASRSTGINEQYF
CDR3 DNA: TGTGCCAGCAGATCGACAGGGATAAACGAGCAGTACTTC

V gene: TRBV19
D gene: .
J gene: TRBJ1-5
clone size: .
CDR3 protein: CASKEGNSNQPQHF
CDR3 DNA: TGTGCCAGTAAGGAGGGAAATAGCAATCAGCCCCAGCATTTT

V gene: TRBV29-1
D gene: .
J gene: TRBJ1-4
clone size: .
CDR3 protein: CSVEKGVNNEKLFF
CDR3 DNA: TGCAGCGTTGAGAAGGGGGTAAATAATGAAAAACTGTTTTTT

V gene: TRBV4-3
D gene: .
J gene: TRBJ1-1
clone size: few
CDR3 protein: CASSHTRDRNIFPSNTEAFF
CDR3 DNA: TGCGCCAGCAGCCATACGCGGGACCGGAACATTTTCCCATCGAACACTGAAGCTTTCTTT

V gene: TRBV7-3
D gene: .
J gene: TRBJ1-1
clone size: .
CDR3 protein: CASSTQENTEAFF
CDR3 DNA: TGTGCCAGCAGCACCCAGGAGAACACTGAAGCTTTCTTT

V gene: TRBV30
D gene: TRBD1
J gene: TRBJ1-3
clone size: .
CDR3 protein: CAWSVGDSSGSTIHF
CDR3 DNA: TGTGCCTGGAGTGTCGGGGACAGCTCTGGAAGCACCATCCATTTT

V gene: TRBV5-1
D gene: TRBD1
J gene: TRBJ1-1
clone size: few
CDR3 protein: CASTGGQGWTEAFF
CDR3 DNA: TGCGCCAGCACCGGAGGACAGGGGTGGACTGAAGCTTTCTTT

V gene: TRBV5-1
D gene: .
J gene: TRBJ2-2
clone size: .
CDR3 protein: CASSPGTPNTGELFF
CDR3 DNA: TGCGCCAGCAGCCCCGGGACTCCGAACACCGGGGAGCTGTTTTTT

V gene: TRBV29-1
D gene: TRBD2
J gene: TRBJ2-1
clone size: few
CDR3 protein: CSVEDLGGPDNEQFF
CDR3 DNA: TGCAGCGTTGAAGATCTGGGAGGGCCAGACAATGAGCAGTTCTTC